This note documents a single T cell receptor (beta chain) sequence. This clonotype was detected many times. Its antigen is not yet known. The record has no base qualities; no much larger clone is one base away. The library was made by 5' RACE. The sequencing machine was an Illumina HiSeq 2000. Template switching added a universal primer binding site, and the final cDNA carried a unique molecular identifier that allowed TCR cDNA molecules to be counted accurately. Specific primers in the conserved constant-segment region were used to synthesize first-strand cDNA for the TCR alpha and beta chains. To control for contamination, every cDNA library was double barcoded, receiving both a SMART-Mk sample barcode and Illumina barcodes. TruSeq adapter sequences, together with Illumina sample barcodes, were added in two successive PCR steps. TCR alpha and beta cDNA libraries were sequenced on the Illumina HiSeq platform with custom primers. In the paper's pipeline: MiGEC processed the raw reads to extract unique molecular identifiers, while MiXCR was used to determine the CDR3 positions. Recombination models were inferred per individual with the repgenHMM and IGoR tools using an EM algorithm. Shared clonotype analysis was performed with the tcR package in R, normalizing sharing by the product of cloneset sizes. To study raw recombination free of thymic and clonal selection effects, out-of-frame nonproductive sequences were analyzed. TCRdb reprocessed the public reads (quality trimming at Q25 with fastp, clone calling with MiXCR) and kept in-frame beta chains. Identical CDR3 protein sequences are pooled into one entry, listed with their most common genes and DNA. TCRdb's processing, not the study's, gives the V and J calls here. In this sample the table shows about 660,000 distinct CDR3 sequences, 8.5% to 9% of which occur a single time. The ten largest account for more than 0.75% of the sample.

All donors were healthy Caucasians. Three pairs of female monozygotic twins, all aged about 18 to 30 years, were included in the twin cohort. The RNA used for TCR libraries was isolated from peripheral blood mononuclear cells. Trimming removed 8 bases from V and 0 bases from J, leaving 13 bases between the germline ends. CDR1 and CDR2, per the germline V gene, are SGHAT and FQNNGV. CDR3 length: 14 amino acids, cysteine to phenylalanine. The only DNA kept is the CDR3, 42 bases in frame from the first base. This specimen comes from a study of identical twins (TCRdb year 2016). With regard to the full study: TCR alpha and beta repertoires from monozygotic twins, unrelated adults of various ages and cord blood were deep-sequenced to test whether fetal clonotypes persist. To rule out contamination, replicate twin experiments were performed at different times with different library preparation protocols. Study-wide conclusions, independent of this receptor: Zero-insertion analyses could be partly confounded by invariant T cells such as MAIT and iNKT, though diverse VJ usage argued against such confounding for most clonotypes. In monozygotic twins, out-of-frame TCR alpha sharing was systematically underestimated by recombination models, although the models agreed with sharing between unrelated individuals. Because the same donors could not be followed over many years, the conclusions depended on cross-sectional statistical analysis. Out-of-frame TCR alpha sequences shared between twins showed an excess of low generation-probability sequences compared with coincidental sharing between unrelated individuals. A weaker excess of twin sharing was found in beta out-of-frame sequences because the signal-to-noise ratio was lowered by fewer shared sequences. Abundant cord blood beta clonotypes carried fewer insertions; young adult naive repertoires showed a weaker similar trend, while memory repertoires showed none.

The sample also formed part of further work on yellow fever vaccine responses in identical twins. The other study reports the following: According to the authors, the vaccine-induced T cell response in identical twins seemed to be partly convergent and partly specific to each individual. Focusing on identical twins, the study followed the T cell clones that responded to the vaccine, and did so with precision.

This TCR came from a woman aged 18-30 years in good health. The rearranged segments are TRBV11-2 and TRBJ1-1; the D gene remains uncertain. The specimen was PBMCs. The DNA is TGTGCCAGCGCCGGAGCCATTGTGAACACTGAAGCTTTCTTT. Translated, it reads CASAGAIVNTEAFF. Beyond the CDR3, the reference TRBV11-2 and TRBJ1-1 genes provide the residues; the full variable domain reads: EAGVAQSPRYKIIEKRQSVAFWCNPISGHATLYWYQQILGQGPKLLIQFQNNGVVDDSQLPKDRFSAERLKGVDSTLKIQPAKLEDSAVYLCASAGAIVNTEAFFGQGTRLTVV.